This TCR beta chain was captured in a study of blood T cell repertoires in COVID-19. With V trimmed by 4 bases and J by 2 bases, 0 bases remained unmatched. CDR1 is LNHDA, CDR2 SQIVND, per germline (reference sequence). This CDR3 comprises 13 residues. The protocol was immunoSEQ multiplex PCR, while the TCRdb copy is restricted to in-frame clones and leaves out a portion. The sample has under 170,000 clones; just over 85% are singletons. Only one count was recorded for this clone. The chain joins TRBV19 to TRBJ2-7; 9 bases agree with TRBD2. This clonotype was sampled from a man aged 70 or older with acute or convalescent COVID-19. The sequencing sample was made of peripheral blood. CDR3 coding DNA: TGTGCCAGTAGTAGCGGGAGGGCCTACGAGCAGTACTTC. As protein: CASSSGRAYEQYF.